These 15 T cell receptor beta chains originate from one sample sequenced in a study of cytomegalovirus exposure and HLA in healthy donors. This PCR relied on a set of 60 Vbeta primers and 13 Jbeta primers. Data came from immunoSEQ multiplex PCR; TCRdb stores just in-frame clones and leaves some out. This sample has tens of thousands of clones, with 68% found just once. The sample was PBMCs. Receptors originate from a man aged 35 to 55 in good health and CMV-seropositive.

V is TRBV19 and J is TRBJ1-1; D is undetermined. Germline V gives CDR1 LNHDA, CDR2 SQIVND (reference sequence). V was pared by 1 base and J by 3 bases, with 12 bases between. The length of the CDR3 is 15 residues. The CDR3 DNA reads TGTGCCAGTAGTATAGGGAGGGTGGATCACACTGAAGCTTTCTTT. Amino acids: CASSIGRVDHTEAFF.

J is TRBJ2-3 and V is TRBV7-9, with D perhaps matching TRBD1 (6 bases). The CDR3 sequence is 15 residues long. Germline CDR1 SEHNR, CDR2 FQNEAQ (reference sequence). V was shortened by 5 bases and J by 0 bases, with 12 bases between the two germline ends. The CDR3 reads CASSPGHPSTDTQYF. The CDR3 DNA reads TGTGCCAGCAGCCCGGGACACCCTAGCACAGATACGCAGTATTTT.

The chain links TRBV10-3 to TRBJ2-5; no firm D call. The J call may be in error: the DNA end matches TRBJ2-7 better. Germline V gives CDR1 ENHRY, CDR2 SYGVKD. There are 18 residues in the CDR3. CDR3 in amino acids: CAISVSSDRPKETYEQYF. Here the CDR3 DNA reads TGTGCCATCAGTGTGTCCAGCGATAGACCCAAAGAGACCTACGAGCAGTACTTC.

The table lists this clone with a few counts. The chain couples TRBV12-1 to TRBJ1-4. TRBV12-1 is a known pseudogene. This CDR3 has 14 residues. The DNA of the CDR3 is TGTGCCAGCAGCTTTGTTAGTTATGGGGAGAAACTGTTTTTT. Protein product: CASSFVSYGEKLFF.

The J gene is TRBJ2-2, the V gene TRBV14; D is unclear. Trimming removed 3 bases from V and 4 bases from J, with 3 bases in between. The CDR3 is made up of 12 amino acids. The germline V gene has CDR1 SGHDN and CDR2 FVKESK. The CDR3 DNA sequence: TGTGCCAGCAGCCACAGCACCGGGGAGCTGTTTTTT. Its translation is CASSHSTGELFF.

Details on this clone: The same CDR3 also results from other DNA sequences found in this sample. The chain combines TRBV10-3 with TRBJ2-4; 11 bases agree with TRBD2. The CDR3 is 18 residues long. After removal of 2 bases from V and 0 bases from J, the junction contained 6 bases not matched to a gene. CDR1 ENHRY and CDR2 SYGVKD come from the germline V gene. This CDR3 is CAISEEGLAELAKNIQYF. The CDR3 DNA reads as TGTGCCATCAGTGAGGAGGGACTAGCGGAGTTAGCCAAAAACATTCAGTACTTC.

V is TRBV18 and J is TRBJ2-1, with D perhaps TRBD1 (6 bases). V lost 0 bases, J lost 13 bases, and 16 bases lay in between. In germline, CDR1 is KGHSH, CDR2 LQKENI. The CDR3 loop spans 14 amino acids. DNA of the CDR3: TGTGCCAGCTCACCACCGGGTTCAGGGACATCCCAGTTCTTC. It translates to CASSPPGSGTSQFF.

The chain couples TRBV9 to TRBJ2-3; unclear D gene. From germline, CDR1 is SGDLS and CDR2 YYNGEE. This CDR3 has 14 residues. Between the trimmed V and J ends, which lost 1 base and 6 bases, there was a span of 12 bases. CDR3 protein: CASSVNHYRDTQYF. The DNA of the CDR3 is TGTGCCAGCAGCGTAAATCACTATCGGGATACGCAGTATTTT.

The rearrangement uses TRBV19 and TRBJ1-4; tentatively, D is TRBD1 (6 bases). This CDR3 has 17 residues. The germline V gene has CDR1 LNHDA and CDR2 SQIVND (reference sequence). Trimming left V 5 bases short and J 0 bases short, with 16 bases between. CDR3 region: CASSPAPDSTTNEKLFF. CDR3 nucleotide sequence: TGTGCCAGTAGTCCGGCCCCGGACAGCACAACTAATGAAAAACTGTTTTTT.

The chain is built from TRBV5-1 and TRBJ1-4; no clear D gene. Trimming took 0 bases from V and 5 from J, leaving 11 bases between them. The CDR3 consists of 15 residues. Per germline, CDR1 SGHRS and CDR2 YFSETQ. CDR3 sequence: CASSLESGGNEKLFF. The DNA of the CDR3 is TGCGCCAGCAGCTTGGAATCGGGAGGGAATGAAAAACTGTTTTTT.

As DNA, the CDR3 is TGTGCCAGCAGCTTGGGTGCGGGAGAAGGGGGCGAGCAGTACTTC. Protein: CASSLGAGEGGEQYF. The J gene is TRBJ2-7, the V gene TRBV5-4, with a tentative D call TRBD2 (7 bases). The V gene lost 0 bases and the J gene lost 6 bases, with 16 bases spanning the gap. Germline CDR1 and CDR2: SGHNT and YYREEE (reference sequence). CDR3 length equals 15 residues.

V is TRBV7-9 and J is TRBJ2-5; no firm D call. The J call is uncertain, as TRBJ2-7 better fits the DNA end. CDR3 length: 14 residues. The germline CDR1 and CDR2 sequences are SEHNR and FQNEAQ (reference sequence). The CDR3 DNA reads TGTGCCAGCAGCTTAGCGGGCAGCTCCTACGAGCAGTACTTC. This codes for CASSLAGSSYEQYF.

The V call is TRBV5-1, the J call TRBJ1-6; the match to TRBD1 covers 10 bases. This CDR3 region has 15 residues. Germline-derived CDR1 and CDR2 are SGHRS and YFSETQ. The junction had 10 bases not matched to a gene; V was cut back by 2 bases and J by 14 bases. The CDR3 loop is CASSLDGQGGRTLHF. The CDR3 DNA reads as TGCGCCAGCAGCTTAGACGGACAGGGGGGAAGGACCCTCCACTTT. The whole variable domain, remainder taken from reference TRBV5-1 and TRBJ1-6, is KAGVTQTPRYLIKTRGQQVTLSCSPISGHRSVSWYQQTPGQGLQFLFEYFSETQRNKGNFPGRFSGRQFSNSRSEMNVSTLELGDSALYLCASSLDGQGGRTLHFGNGTRLTVT.

The CDR3 sequence is CASRRTSGGAGETQYF. CDR3 in DNA: TGTGCCAGCAGACGGACTAGCGGGGGAGCCGGGGAGACCCAGTACTTC. This chain links TRBV2 with TRBJ2-5; 13 bases are shared with TRBD2. There are 16 residues in the CDR3. Germline V gene data show CDR1 as SNHLY and CDR2 as FYNNEI. The ends lost 6 bases at V and 5 bases at J; junction bases unmatched: 9.

The chain couples TRBV11-3 to TRBJ2-2; D not certain. Germline loops: CDR1 SGHNT, CDR2 YENEEA. The CDR3 is made up of 12 amino acids. V lost 5 bases to trimming and J lost 7 bases, with 8 bases between them. The CDR3 spells CASSPGGGELFF. In DNA, the CDR3 is TGTGCCAGCAGCCCCGGCGGCGGGGAGCTGTTTTTT.